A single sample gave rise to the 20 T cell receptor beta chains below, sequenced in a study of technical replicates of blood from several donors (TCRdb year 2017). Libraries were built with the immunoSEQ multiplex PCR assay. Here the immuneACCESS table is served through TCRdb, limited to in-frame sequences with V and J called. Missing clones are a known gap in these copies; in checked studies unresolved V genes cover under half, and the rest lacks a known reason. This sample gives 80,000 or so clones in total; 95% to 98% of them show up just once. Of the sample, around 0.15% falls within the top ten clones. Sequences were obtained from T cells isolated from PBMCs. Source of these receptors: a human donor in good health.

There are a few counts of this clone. CDR3 sequence (DNA): TGTGCCGCGCAAGTGGTGGGGGGACGGCCCCAGCATTTT. Protein product: CAAQVVGGRPQHF. V and J are TRBV6-1 and TRBJ1-5; D might be TRBD1 (5 bases). V lost 11 bases, J lost 9 bases, and 20 bases lay in between. Germline CDR1 is MNHNS and CDR2 is SASEGT. This CDR3 spans 13 amino acids.

In DNA, the CDR3 is TGTGCCAGCAGCTTAGGCGCGACAGGGGAAGCTTTCTTT. Its translation: CASSLGATGEAFF. The chain recombines TRBV7-8 with TRBJ1-1; 7 bases align to TRBD1. There are 13 residues in the CDR3. J lost 8 bases, V lost 1 base, and 4 bases had no gene match. Germline V gene lookup returns CDR1 SGHVS and CDR2 FQNEAQ.

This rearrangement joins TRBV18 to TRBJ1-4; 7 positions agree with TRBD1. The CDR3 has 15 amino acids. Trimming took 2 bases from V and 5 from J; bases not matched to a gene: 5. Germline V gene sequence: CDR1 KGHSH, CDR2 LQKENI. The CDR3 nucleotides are TGTGCCAGCTCACCATCGCTACAGGGGAATGAAAAACTGTTTTTT. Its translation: CASSPSLQGNEKLFF.

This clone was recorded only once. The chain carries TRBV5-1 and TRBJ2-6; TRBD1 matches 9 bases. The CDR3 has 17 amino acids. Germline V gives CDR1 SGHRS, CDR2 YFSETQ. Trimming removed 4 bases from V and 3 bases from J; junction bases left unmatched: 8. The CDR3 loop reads CASSLETGGGGANVLTF. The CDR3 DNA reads TGCGCCAGCAGCCTGGAAACAGGGGGCGGTGGGGCCAACGTCCTGACTTTC.

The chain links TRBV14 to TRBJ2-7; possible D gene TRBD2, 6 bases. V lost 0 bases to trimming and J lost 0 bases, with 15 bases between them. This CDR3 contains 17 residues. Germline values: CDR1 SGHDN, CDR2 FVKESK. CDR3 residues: CASSQDIPWRGSYEQYF. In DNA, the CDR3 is TGTGCCAGCAGCCAAGATATCCCGTGGAGGGGCTCCTACGAGCAGTACTTC.

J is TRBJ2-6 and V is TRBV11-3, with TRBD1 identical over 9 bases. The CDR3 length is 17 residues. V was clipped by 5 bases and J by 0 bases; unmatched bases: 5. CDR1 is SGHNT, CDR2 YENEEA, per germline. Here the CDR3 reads CASSPWDRVSGANVLTF. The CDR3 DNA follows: TGTGCCAGCAGCCCGTGGGACAGGGTCTCTGGGGCCAACGTCCTGACTTTC.

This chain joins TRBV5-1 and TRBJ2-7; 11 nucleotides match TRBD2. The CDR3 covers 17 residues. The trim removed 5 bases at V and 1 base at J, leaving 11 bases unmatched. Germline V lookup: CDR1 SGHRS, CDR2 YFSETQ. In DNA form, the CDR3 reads TGCGCCAGCAGTTTACAACCTAGCGGGGGGTCTTCCTACGAGCAGTACTTC. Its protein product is CASSLQPSGGSSYEQYF.

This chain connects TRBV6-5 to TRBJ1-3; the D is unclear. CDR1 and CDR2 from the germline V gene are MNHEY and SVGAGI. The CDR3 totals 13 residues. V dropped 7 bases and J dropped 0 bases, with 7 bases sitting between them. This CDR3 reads CASTQASGNTIYF. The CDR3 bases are TGTGCCAGCACCCAGGCCTCTGGAAACACCATATATTTT.

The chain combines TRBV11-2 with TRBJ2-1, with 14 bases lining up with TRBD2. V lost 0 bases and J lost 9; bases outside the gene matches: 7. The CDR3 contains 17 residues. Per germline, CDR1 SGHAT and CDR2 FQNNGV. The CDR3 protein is CASSLDVGTSGSGEQFF. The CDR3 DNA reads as TGTGCCAGCAGCTTAGATGTCGGGACTAGCGGGAGTGGTGAGCAGTTCTTC.

CDR3 in amino acids: CSVEEDSGSFPQFF. CDR3 sequence (DNA): TGCAGCGTTGAAGAAGATAGCGGGAGTTTCCCCCAGTTCTTC. The J gene is TRBJ2-1, the V gene TRBV29-1; TRBD2 matches at 9 bases. CDR3 length equals 14 residues. Unmatched junction bases numbered 10, after V lost 0 bases and J lost 13 bases. Germline lookup yields CDR1 SQVTM and CDR2 ANQGSEA.

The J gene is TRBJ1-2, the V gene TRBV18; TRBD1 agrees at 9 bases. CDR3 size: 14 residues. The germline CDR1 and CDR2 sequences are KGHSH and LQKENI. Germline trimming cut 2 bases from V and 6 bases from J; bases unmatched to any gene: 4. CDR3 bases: TGTGCCAGCTCACCATCAGGACAGGGGAATGGCTACACCTTC. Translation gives CASSPSGQGNGYTF.

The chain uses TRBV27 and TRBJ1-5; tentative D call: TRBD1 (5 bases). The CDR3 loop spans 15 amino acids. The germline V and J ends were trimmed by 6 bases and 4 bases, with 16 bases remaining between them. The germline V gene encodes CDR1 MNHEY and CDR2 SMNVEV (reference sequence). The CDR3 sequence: CASSGGPSSNQPQHF. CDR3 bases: TGTGCCAGCAGCGGGGGACCGAGCTCTAATCAGCCCCAGCATTTT.

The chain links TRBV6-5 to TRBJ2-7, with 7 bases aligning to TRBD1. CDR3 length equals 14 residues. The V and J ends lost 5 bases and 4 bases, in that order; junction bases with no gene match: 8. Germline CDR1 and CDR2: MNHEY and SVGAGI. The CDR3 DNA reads TGTGCCAGCAGTCCGACAGGGCTCTCGTACGAGCAGTACTTC. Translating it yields CASSPTGLSYEQYF.

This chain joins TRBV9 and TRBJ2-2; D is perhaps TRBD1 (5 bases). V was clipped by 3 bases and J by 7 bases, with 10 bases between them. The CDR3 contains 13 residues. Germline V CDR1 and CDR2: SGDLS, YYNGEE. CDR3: CASSAGQYGELFF. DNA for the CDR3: TGTGCCAGCAGCGCAGGGCAGTACGGGGAGCTGTTTTTT.

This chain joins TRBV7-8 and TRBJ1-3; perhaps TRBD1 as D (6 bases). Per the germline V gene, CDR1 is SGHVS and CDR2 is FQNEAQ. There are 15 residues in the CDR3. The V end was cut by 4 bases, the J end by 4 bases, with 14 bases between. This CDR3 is CASSWRQGPGNTIYF. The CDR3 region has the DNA TGTGCCAGCAGCTGGAGGCAGGGGCCCGGAAACACCATATATTTT.

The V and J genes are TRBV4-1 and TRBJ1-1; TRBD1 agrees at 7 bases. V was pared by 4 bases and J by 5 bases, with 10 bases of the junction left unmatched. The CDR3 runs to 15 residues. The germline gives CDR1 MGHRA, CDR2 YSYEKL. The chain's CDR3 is CASSPWAGGRTEAFF. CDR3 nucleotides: TGCGCCAGCAGCCCCTGGGCAGGGGGTAGGACTGAAGCTTTCTTT.

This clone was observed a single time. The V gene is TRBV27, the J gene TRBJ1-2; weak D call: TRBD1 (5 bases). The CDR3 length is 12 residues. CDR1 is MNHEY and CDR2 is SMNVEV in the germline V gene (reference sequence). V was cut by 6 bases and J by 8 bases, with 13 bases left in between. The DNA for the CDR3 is TGTGCCAGCAGCCAGGGCTTCTCAGGCTACACCTTC. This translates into CASSQGFSGYTF.

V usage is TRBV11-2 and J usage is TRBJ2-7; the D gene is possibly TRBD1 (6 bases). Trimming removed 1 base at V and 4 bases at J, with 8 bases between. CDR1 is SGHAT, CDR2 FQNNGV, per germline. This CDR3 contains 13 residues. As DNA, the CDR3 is TGTGCCAGCAGCTTAGGGACAGAATACGAGCAGTACTTC. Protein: CASSLGTEYEQYF.

The CDR3: CASSLGTGTLLHF. The CDR3 coding sequence is TGTGCCAGCAGCTTAGGGACAGGGACGCTACTCCACTTT. The genes are TRBV7-2 and TRBJ1-6; 8 bases align to TRBD1. CDR1 and CDR2 (germline): SGHTA, FQGNSA. J lost 16 bases, V lost 1 base, and 6 bases had no gene match. The CDR3 is 13 residues long.

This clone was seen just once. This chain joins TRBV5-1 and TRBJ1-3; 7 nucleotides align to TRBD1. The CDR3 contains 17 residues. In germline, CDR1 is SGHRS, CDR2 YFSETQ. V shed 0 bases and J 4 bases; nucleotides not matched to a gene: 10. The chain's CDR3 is CASSLGAQQGFGNTIYF. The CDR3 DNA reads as TGCGCCAGCAGCTTGGGGGCCCAACAGGGGTTCGGAAACACCATATATTTT.